Shown below are 21 T cell receptor beta chains from a single sample sequenced in a study of blood T cell repertoires in COVID-19. Using immunoSEQ multiplex PCR, the repertoire was profiled, and TCRdb retains in-frame clones only, with some absent. The table records 150,000 or so clones, approximately 83% of them present only once. Material for sequencing was peripheral blood. The source of these receptors is a woman aged 80 or over with acute or convalescent COVID-19.

This clone is a singleton in its sample. The rearrangement links TRBV5-4 to TRBJ1-6; D remains ambiguous. This CDR3 has 14 amino acids. V was shortened by 4 bases and J by 0 bases, with 5 bases between the two germline ends. The germline gives CDR1 SGHNT, CDR2 YYREEE (reference sequence). The DNA for the CDR3 is TGTGCCAGCAGCCAACACTCCTATAATTCACCCCTCCACTTT. Translating it yields CASSQHSYNSPLHF.

V gene TRBV18 combines with J gene TRBJ2-5; D unresolved. Trimming took 0 bases from V and 4 from J, leaving 12 bases between them. The germline gives CDR1 KGHSH, CDR2 LQKENI. The CDR3 length is 15 residues. In DNA form, the CDR3 reads TGTGCCAGCTCACCACCAAATTTTCAGATAGAGACCCAGTACTTC. Its translation is CASSPPNFQIETQYF. The complete variable domain, with remaining parts taken from reference TRBV18 and TRBJ2-5, reads NAGVMQNPRHLVRRRGQEARLRCSPMKGHSHVYWYRQLPEEGLKFMVYLQKENIIDESGMPKERFSAEFPKEGPSILRIQQVVRGDSAAYFCASSPPNFQIETQYFGPGTRLLVL.

V is TRBV13 and J is TRBJ2-2; D is unclear. The CDR3 has 14 amino acids. Trimming left V 0 bases short and J 3 bases short, with 5 bases between. Per germline, CDR1 PRHDT and CDR2 FYEKMQ (reference sequence). For the CDR3, the DNA is TGTGCCAGCAGCTTAGGCCGGTACACCGGGGAGCTGTTTTTT. Amino acid sequence: CASSLGRYTGELFF. The variable domain in full, with the rest retrieved from reference TRBV13 and TRBJ2-2, is AAGVIQSPRHLIKEKRETATLKCYPIPRHDTVYWYQQGPGQDPQFLISFYEKMQSDKGSIPDRFSAQQFSDYHSELNMSSLELGDSALYFCASSLGRYTGELFFGEGSRLTVL.

The CDR3 here is CATSAPPGGSETDTQYF. CDR3 DNA: TGTGCCACCAGTGCCCCCCCGGGAGGGTCCGAGACAGATACGCAGTATTTT. The chain employs TRBV24-1 and TRBJ2-3; TRBD2 agrees at 8 bases. From germline, CDR1 is KGHDR and CDR2 SFDVKD. Trimming cost V 5 bases and J 3 bases; bases outside gene matches: 12. The CDR3 covers 17 residues.

Turning to this clone: This CDR3 is also generated by other DNA sequences in the sample. The CDR3 DNA sequence: TGTGCCAGCAGCTTAGGTGGAGGGCAAGAGACCCAGTACTTC. This encodes CASSLGGGQETQYF. J is TRBJ2-5 and V is TRBV11-3, with D tentatively TRBD2 (6 bases). The CDR3 covers 14 residues. V lost 1 base and J lost 2, with 8 bases in between. Germline V gene sequence: CDR1 SGHNT, CDR2 YENEEA.

This chain uses TRBV20-1 with TRBJ2-5; 10 bases fit TRBD2. This CDR3 has 15 amino acids. CDR1 is DFQATT and CDR2 is SNEGSKA in the germline V gene (reference sequence). After removal of 3 bases from V and 3 bases from J, the junction contained 7 bases not matched to a gene. CDR3 protein: CSASVTGTSEETQYF. CDR3 in DNA: TGCAGTGCTAGTGTTACCGGGACTAGCGAAGAGACCCAGTACTTC.

V and J are TRBV7-6 and TRBJ2-1, with TRBD1 as a possible D gene (6 bases). The CDR3 is 13 amino acids. The V end lost 3 bases, the J end lost 7 bases, and 10 bases lay between the germline ends. Per germline, CDR1 SGHVS and CDR2 FNYEAQ. The CDR3 loop reads CASSFTGQNEQFF. The CDR3 bases are TGTGCCAGCAGCTTTACAGGGCAAAATGAGCAGTTCTTC.

The chain uses TRBV7-3 and TRBJ1-2, with TRBD1 matching 7 bases. Trimming removed 2 bases from V and 3 bases from J; junction bases left unmatched: 6. CDR3 size: 15 residues. CDR1 is SGHTA, CDR2 FQGTGA, per germline. CDR3 DNA sequence: TGTGCCAGCAGCTTAGGGACAGCCCGTGACTATGGCTACACCTTC. Amino acids: CASSLGTARDYGYTF.

The J gene is TRBJ2-5, the V gene TRBV7-9; no definite D call. V lost 5 bases to trimming and J lost 2 bases, with 12 bases between them. CDR1 SEHNR and CDR2 FQNEAQ come from the germline V gene (reference sequence). This CDR3 region has 14 residues. The chain's CDR3 is CASSRFQDQETQYF. In nucleotides, the CDR3 is TGTGCCAGCAGCCGTTTTCAGGATCAAGAGACCCAGTACTTC.

CDR3 in DNA: TGTGCCAGTAGTTGGACAGCCATTAACACTGAAGCTTTCTTT. Its protein product is CASSWTAINTEAFF. The chain uses TRBV19 and TRBJ1-1, with a possible D match to TRBD1 (6 bases). Germline V gene lookup returns CDR1 LNHDA and CDR2 SQIVND (reference sequence). The CDR3 contains 14 residues. Deletions cut 5 bases from V and 2 bases from J, with 12 bases between.

The rearrangement links TRBV29-1 to TRBJ2-1; 7 bases match TRBD2. Germline CDR1 SQVTM, CDR2 ANQGSEA. The CDR3 consists of 13 residues. CDR3 region: CTVRSGAYNEQFF. The CDR3, as DNA: TGCACCGTGAGGAGCGGGGCATACAATGAGCAGTTCTTC.

The count of this clone is one. The chain carries TRBV2 and TRBJ2-2; TRBD1 matches 9 bases. V was clipped by 9 bases and J by 3 bases; unmatched bases: 8. This CDR3 has 15 amino acids. The germline CDR1 and CDR2 sequences are SNHLY and FYNNEI. The CDR3 region has the DNA TGTGCCAGTACTCCGACAGGGGGAGACACCGGGGAGCTGTTTTTT. Protein product: CASTPTGGDTGELFF.

This chain links TRBV3-1 (or the pseudogene TRBV3-2) with TRBJ2-4, with D perhaps matching TRBD2 (7 bases). Trimming took off 4 bases at V and 5 bases at J, with 9 bases between the two ends. Germline V gene lookup returns CDR1 LGHDT and CDR2 YNNKEL (reference sequence). CDR3 size: 13 residues. The CDR3 DNA reads as TGTGCCAGCAGCCGAGGGGGGGAAAACATTCAGTACTTC. Protein sequence: CASSRGGENIQYF.

The sample holds a few counts of this clone. The rearrangement links TRBV10-3 to TRBJ1-2; 8 positions agree with TRBD1. Germline loops: CDR1 ENHRY, CDR2 SYGVKD. CDR3 size: 12 residues. V dropped 6 bases and J dropped 8; count of bases not matched to a gene: 5. CDR3 nucleotide sequence: TGTGCCATCAGGACAGGGGAGGGAGGCTACACCTTC. Translation: CAIRTGEGGYTF.

V usage is TRBV5-1 and J usage is TRBJ2-1, with 9 bases aligning to TRBD2. Germline-derived CDR1 and CDR2 are SGHRS and YFSETQ. The V and J ends lost 4 bases and 4 bases, in that order; junction bases with no gene match: 12. This CDR3 spans 17 amino acids. The CDR3 here is CASSRGMIAGDYNEQFF. CDR3 in DNA: TGCGCCAGCAGCCGGGGAATGATAGCGGGAGATTACAATGAGCAGTTCTTC.

This clone was recorded only once. The chain is built from TRBV7-2 and TRBJ1-2, with D perhaps matching TRBD1 (6 bases). V dropped 5 bases and J dropped 5 bases, with 9 bases sitting between them. Germline-derived CDR1 and CDR2 are SGHTA and FQGNSA. The CDR3 spans 12 residues. CDR3 residues: CASSPQGYGYTF. In DNA, the CDR3 is TGTGCCAGCAGCCCACAGGGATATGGCTACACCTTC.

The rearrangement uses TRBV7-8 and TRBJ2-7, with D hard to call. CDR1 is SGHVS and CDR2 is FQNEAQ in the germline V gene. Between the trimmed V and J ends, which lost 5 bases and 6 bases, there was a span of 11 bases. The CDR3 extends over 12 amino acids. CDR3 protein: CASSPPGTEQYF. The CDR3 nucleotides are TGTGCCAGCAGCCCCCCAGGTACCGAGCAGTACTTC.

This chain uses TRBV3-1 (or the pseudogene TRBV3-2) with TRBJ1-5; 11 bases are a match to TRBD1. The CDR3 runs 15 residues. V shed 5 bases and J 6 bases; nucleotides not matched to a gene: 6. Germline CDR1 is LGHDT and CDR2 is YNNKEL (reference sequence). The CDR3 DNA is TGTGCCAGCAGCGAAGGCGGGACAGGGGGTCAGCCCCAGCATTTT. Its translation is CASSEGGTGGQPQHF.

This sequence joins TRBV27 and TRBJ2-7; TRBD1 matches at 12 bases. The CDR3 consists of 18 residues. Trimming at V came to 0 bases and at J to 7 bases, leaving 13 bases not matched to a gene. The germline V gene has CDR1 MNHEY and CDR2 SMNVEV (reference sequence). This CDR3 reads CASSLSAGAGQGAREQYF. The DNA of the CDR3 is TGTGCCAGCAGTTTATCGGCCGGGGCGGGACAGGGGGCGCGGGAGCAGTACTTC.

The chain combines TRBV15 with TRBJ1-4; TRBD1 matches at 9 bases. The CDR3 totals 16 residues. Trimming at V came to 0 bases and at J to 5 bases, leaving 4 bases not matched to a gene. CDR1 LNHNV and CDR2 YYDKDF come from the germline V gene (reference sequence). The CDR3 here is CATSRELQGANEKLFF. DNA for the CDR3: TGTGCCACCAGCAGAGAACTACAGGGGGCGAATGAAAAACTGTTTTTT.

The rearrangement links TRBV5-1 to TRBJ1-2; 7 positions match TRBD1. CDR1 and CDR2 from the germline V gene are SGHRS and YFSETQ. The junction had 9 bases not matched to a gene; V was cut back by 0 bases and J by 4 bases. The CDR3 has 16 residues. The CDR3 here is CASSLGSDRNLYGYTF. In DNA, the CDR3 is TGCGCCAGCAGCTTGGGATCGGACAGGAACCTCTATGGCTACACCTTC.